These 13 T cell receptor beta chains were sequenced from one sample in a study of cytomegalovirus exposure and HLA in healthy donors. The PCR ran on 60 Vbeta and 13 Jbeta primers. Here immunoSEQ multiplex PCR was the method, and the copy in TCRdb shows in-frame clones only, minus some. The data contain under 250,000 clones, roughly 84% of them singletons. Sequencing was performed on PBMCs. The source of these receptors is a girl aged 2-10 years in good health and CMV-seronegative.

This clone was picked up one time. This chain joins TRBV6-1 and TRBJ1-2, with unresolved D. Germline values: CDR1 MNHNS, CDR2 SASEGT. This CDR3 region has 13 residues. Trimming left V 7 bases short and J 10 bases short, with 19 bases between. CDR3 residues: CASKRGQYAIYTF. CDR3 nucleotides: TGTGCCAGCAAGAGAGGGCAGTATGCAATCTACACCTTC.

The rearrangement uses TRBV29-1 and TRBJ2-7; 10 bases are shared with TRBD1. Trimming removed 4 bases from V and 3 bases from J; junction bases left unmatched: 3. CDR3 size: 13 residues. CDR1 is SQVTM, CDR2 ANQGSEA, per germline. CDR3 protein: CSVADRGHYEQYF. The CDR3 DNA reads as TGCAGCGTTGCCGACAGGGGGCACTACGAGCAGTACTTC.

The rearrangement links TRBV5-1 to TRBJ2-1; D may be TRBD1 (5 bases). V lost 4 bases and J 5 bases, leaving 10 bases between the germline ends. Looked up from germline, CDR1 is SGHRS and CDR2 is YFSETQ. This CDR3 contains 13 residues. The CDR3 DNA is TGCGCCAGCAGCCCCCAGACAGACAATGAGCAGTTCTTC. Translated, it gives CASSPQTDNEQFF.

Notes on this clone: One end of the junction fails to match germline, which may point to a read error. This chain connects TRBV12-5 to TRBJ2-1, with 11 nucleotides matching TRBD2. CDR3 length: 13 residues. Germline lookup yields CDR1 LGHNT and CDR2 FRNRAP. CDR3 DNA: TGTGCTAGTGGTTTGGTACATCTAGCGGGAGGACTCTTC. It yields the protein CASGLVHLAGGLF. Filled out from reference TRBV12-5 and TRBJ2-1, the complete variable domain reads DARVTQTPRHKVTEMGQEVTMRCQPILGHNTVFWYRQTMMQGLELLAYFRNRAPLDDSGMPKDRFSAEMPDATLATLKIQPSEPRDSAVYFCASGLVHLAGGLFGPGTRLTVL.

The chain carries TRBV2 and TRBJ2-5; TRBD2 aligns across 8 bases. Germline lookup yields CDR1 SNHLY and CDR2 FYNNEI. The CDR3 consists of 13 residues. V trimming: 10 bases; J trimming: 5 bases; junction bases outside the gene matches: 9. CDR3 protein: CAILPGLEETQYF. Here the CDR3 DNA reads TGTGCCATACTCCCGGGACTAGAGGAGACCCAGTACTTC.

The genes are TRBV5-6 and TRBJ2-5, with 9 positions matching TRBD2. The V gene's germline CDR1 is SGHDT and CDR2 YYEEEE. The CDR3 consists of 18 residues. J lost 4 bases, V lost 0 bases, and 13 bases had no gene match. Here the CDR3 DNA reads TGTGCCAGCAGCTTGGTAGGGGTCGTTGCGGGAGGGGGAGAGACCCAGTACTTC. Translation: CASSLVGVVAGGGETQYF.

The chain joins TRBV27 to TRBJ2-1, with 12 bases lining up with TRBD2. The trim removed 3 bases at V and 9 bases at J, leaving 12 bases unmatched. The CDR3 has 17 amino acids. Germline V gene sequence: CDR1 MNHEY, CDR2 SMNVEV (reference sequence). The CDR3: CASSFPSGRVRWGEQFF. In DNA form, the CDR3 reads TGTGCCAGCAGTTTCCCTAGCGGGAGGGTACGTTGGGGTGAGCAGTTCTTC.

The V and J genes are TRBV10-2 and TRBJ2-1; TRBD2 matches 7 bases. The germline gives CDR1 WSHSY, CDR2 SAAADI. V shed 0 bases, J shed 7 bases, and the junction held 9 bases outside the gene matches. The CDR3 totals 16 residues. CDR3 nucleotides: TGCGCCAGCAGTGAGTCCGTCGGCGGGGGAAAGAATGAGCAGTTCTTC. It yields the protein CASSESVGGGKNEQFF.

The chain carries TRBV21-1 and TRBJ1-2; the table's D call of TRBD1 was not tested on the DNA. TRBV21-1 has pseudogene status. CDR3 length equals 13 residues. The CDR3 region is CASSKGTGGGYTF. CDR3 nucleotides: TGTGCCAGCAGCAAAGGGACAGGGGGCGGCTACACCTTC.

There are a few counts of this clone. The gene calls are TRBV19 and TRBJ1-3; D might be TRBD1 (6 bases). V dropped 5 bases and J dropped 0 bases, with 14 bases sitting between them. CDR3 length: 16 residues. CDR1 and CDR2 from the germline V gene are LNHDA and SQIVND (reference sequence). The CDR3 DNA reads TGTGCCAGTAGTTATGGGGGCAAAGCCTCTGGAAACACCATATATTTT. Residues: CASSYGGKASGNTIYF.

V gene TRBV7-9 combines with J gene TRBJ1-4; 10 bases agree with TRBD1. The CDR3 totals 16 residues. After removal of 5 bases from V and 8 bases from J, the junction contained 11 bases not matched to a gene. CDR1 SEHNR and CDR2 FQNEAQ come from the germline V gene (reference sequence). The CDR3: CASSAGTGVRDEKLFF. Written as DNA, the CDR3 is TGTGCCAGCAGCGCAGGGACAGGGGTTCGGGACGAAAAACTGTTTTTT.

The genes are TRBV23-1 and TRBJ2-3, with TRBD2 identical over 7 bases. TRBV23-1 is annotated as an ORF whose role is uncertain. The CDR3 has 15 amino acids. V dropped 10 bases and J dropped 3; count of bases not matched to a gene: 13. CDR3: CATSGIEVGTDTQYF. DNA of the CDR3: TGCGCCACTAGCGGAATTGAGGTTGGAACAGATACGCAGTATTTT.

The J gene is TRBJ2-5, the V gene TRBV7-9; 8 nucleotides agree with TRBD1. CDR1 is SEHNR and CDR2 is FQNEAQ in the germline V gene (reference sequence). The CDR3 spans 14 residues. After removal of 7 bases from V and 2 bases from J, the junction contained 6 bases not matched to a gene. The CDR3 nucleotides are TGTGCCAGCACCGACAGGGGTTTTCAAGAGACCCAGTACTTC. It translates to CASTDRGFQETQYF.